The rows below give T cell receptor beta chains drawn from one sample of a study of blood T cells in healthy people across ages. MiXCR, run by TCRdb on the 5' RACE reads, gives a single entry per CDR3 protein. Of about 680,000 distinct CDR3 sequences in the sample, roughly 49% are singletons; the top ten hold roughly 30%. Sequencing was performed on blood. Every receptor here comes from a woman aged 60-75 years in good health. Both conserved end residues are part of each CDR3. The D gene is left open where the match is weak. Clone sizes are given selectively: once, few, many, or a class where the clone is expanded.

TGTGCCAGCAGCCCCTCTGCGAGGCAGTATTTT | CASSPSARQYF | TRBJ2-3 | TRBV11-2 | . | .
TGCGCCAGCAAGAGTGGGAGTAATTCCTACAATGAGCAGTTCTTC | CASKSGSNSYNEQFF | TRBJ2-1 | TRBV5-1 | . | few
TGTGCCAGCAGCGCACCCAGGGGGCTGGTCACTGAAGCTTTCTTT | CASSAPRGLVTEAFF | TRBJ1-1 | TRBV4-2 | TRBD1 | .
TGTGCCAGCAGTGAGTGGACTAGCGGGAGTGCCAATGAGCAGTTCTTC | CASSEWTSGSANEQFF | TRBJ2-1 | TRBV6-2/TRBV6-3 | TRBD2 | .
TGCAGTGCTGTACCGACGGGAAGGTCACCCCTCCACTTT | CSAVPTGRSPLHF | TRBJ1-6 | TRBV20-1 | . | few
TGTGCCACCAGCCCGGATCCGGCAGAGACCCAGTACTTC | CATSPDPAETQYF | TRBJ2-5 | TRBV15 | . | .
TGCAGTGCTCCCCCGGCTAGCGGGAAAGAGACCCAGTACTTC | CSAPPASGKETQYF | TRBJ2-5 | TRBV20-1 | TRBD2 | .
TGTGCCAGCAGCGTCCAAGATGGGGTGTACGAGCAGTACTTC | CASSVQDGVYEQYF | TRBJ2-7 | TRBV9 | . | .
TGCGCCAGCAGCGGACGGGACAGGGGCTACGAGCAGTACTTC | CASSGRDRGYEQYF | TRBJ2-7 | TRBV5-1 | TRBD1 | .
TGTGCCACCAGTAAACTAGGGGCCTCTAGCATAGATACGCAGTATTTT | CATSKLGASSIDTQYF | TRBJ2-3 | TRBV24-1 | . | .
TGTGCCAGCAGCCCAACGACAGGGGACGCCTACGAGCAGTACTTC | CASSPTTGDAYEQYF | TRBJ2-7 | TRBV7-7 | TRBD1 | .
TGTGCCAGCAGCAAAACCCACTCCTACGAGCAGTACTTC | CASSKTHSYEQYF | TRBJ2-7 | TRBV9 | . | few
TGTGCCAGCAGCGTAACCCACCCCTCCTACGAGCAGTACTTC | CASSVTHPSYEQYF | TRBJ2-7 | TRBV9 | . | few
TGTGCCAGCAGCCAGGTAGCGGGGTCCCACAATGAGCAGTACTTC | CASSQVAGSHNEQYF | TRBJ2-7 | TRBV4-2 | TRBD2 | few
TGTGCCAGCAGCTCGGGACTAGGTATGAGTGAGCAGTTCTTC | CASSSGLGMSEQFF | TRBJ2-1 | TRBV13 | TRBD2 | .
TGTGCCAGCAGTTTTTTGAGGGCAGGGCGGAATTCACCCCTCCACTTT | CASSFLRAGRNSPLHF | TRBJ1-6 | TRBV27 | . | .
TGTGCCACTGAAAGGACAGGAGGTTACGAGCAGTACTTC | CATERTGGYEQYF | TRBJ2-7 | TRBV2 | TRBD1 | .
TGTGCCAGCAGCGTAGAGACAGGACTCTATGGCTACACCTTC | CASSVETGLYGYTF | TRBJ1-2 | TRBV9 | . | .
TGTGCCAGCAGTTTTGTGGGATCGGGACAAGAGACCCAGTACTTC | CASSFVGSGQETQYF | TRBJ2-5 | TRBV28 | . | .
TGCAGTGCTAGGGTCCGGGAGGGGAGCAATCAGCCCCAGCATTTT | CSARVREGSNQPQHF | TRBJ1-5 | TRBV20-1 | . | .
TGTGCCAGCAGCCGGAGCGGGACCAACAATGAGCAGTTCTTC | CASSRSGTNNEQFF | TRBJ2-1 | TRBV3-1 | TRBD2 | .
TGCAGTGCTTATTCTGGCGGGAGAAAGTCAGATACGCAGTATTTT | CSAYSGGRKSDTQYF | TRBJ2-3 | TRBV20-1 | TRBD2 | .
TGTGCCAGCAACCCCACCCGCACAGATACGCAGTATTTT | CASNPTRTDTQYF | TRBJ2-3 | TRBV12-3/TRBV12-4 | . | few
TGTGCCAGCAGCCCGGGGCAGGGCCTTTCCTATGGCTACACCTTC | CASSPGQGLSYGYTF | TRBJ1-2 | TRBV12-3/TRBV12-4 | . | .
TGTGCCAGCACCGCTTCGACAGGCGCTAATGAAAAACTGTTTTTT | CASTASTGANEKLFF | TRBJ1-4 | TRBV25-1 | . | .
TGCAGTGCTGTCTGGGACAGGGGCACCGGGGAGCTGTTTTTT | CSAVWDRGTGELFF | TRBJ2-2 | TRBV20-1 | TRBD1 | .
TGTGCCAGCAGCTTAGTTTCAGTGGCGGAAAAAAGCACAGATACGCAGTATTTT | CASSLVSVAEKSTDTQYF | TRBJ2-3 | TRBV11-3 | . | few
TGTGCCAGCAGTGATGGGACCGGGGATACGCAGTATTTT | CASSDGTGDTQYF | TRBJ2-3 | TRBV2 | . | many
TGTGCCAGCAGTGACCTTTGGACAGGGGGGTTCTACAATGAGCAGTTCTTC | CASSDLWTGGFYNEQFF | TRBJ2-1 | TRBV6-1 | TRBD1 | .
TGTGCCAGCAGTGCAGAAGGACGGCAGTACTTC | CASSAEGRQYF | TRBJ2-7 | TRBV25-1 | . | .
TGTGCCAGCAGTTCAGGGGTTGGGGCCAACGTCCTGACTTTC | CASSSGVGANVLTF | TRBJ2-6 | TRBV28 | . | few
TGTGCCATCACCGCGGGGCAGATCTTCACCGGGGAGCTGTTTTTT | CAITAGQIFTGELFF | TRBJ2-2 | TRBV10-3 | . | .
TGTGCCAGCAGCCCCGGGACAGTTTTCAATGAGCAGTTCTTC | CASSPGTVFNEQFF | TRBJ2-1 | TRBV2 | TRBD1 | .
TGTGCCACCAGTGATCCGACTAGCGGATCTCAAGAGACCCAGTACTTC | CATSDPTSGSQETQYF | TRBJ2-5 | TRBV24-1 | TRBD2 | few
TGTGCCAGCAGTTACTCTAGGGGATTCGTCACAGATACGCAGTATTTT | CASSYSRGFVTDTQYF | TRBJ2-3 | TRBV6-5 | . | .
TGTGCCAGCAGCCCAACATCGGCCGATCAGCCCCAGCATTTT | CASSPTSADQPQHF | TRBJ1-5 | TRBV2 | . | .
TGTGCCAGCAGACAAGCTGGTAGTTGGGCCCTCCACTTT | CASRQAGSWALHF | TRBJ1-6 | TRBV7-2 | . | .
TGTGCCAGCAGCTTAGAACGGGACAGGTCCTACGAGCAGTACTTC | CASSLERDRSYEQYF | TRBJ2-7 | TRBV11-2 | TRBD1 | .
TGTGCCAGCAAGACCCGACAGGGGGGATTTAGCAATCAGCCCCAGCATTTT | CASKTRQGGFSNQPQHF | TRBJ1-5 | TRBV28 | TRBD1 | .
TGTGCCAGCAGCAGGCCACAGGGGGATGGCTACACCTTC | CASSRPQGDGYTF | TRBJ1-2 | TRBV27 | TRBD1 | .
TGCAGTGCTAGAGGGCTAGCGGGATCCCAAGAGACCCAGTTCTTC | CSARGLAGSQETQFF | TRBJ2-1 | TRBV20-1 | TRBD2 | .
TGCAGTGCTAGTGAATTAAGGGGTTTTAACGAGCAGTACTTC | CSASELRGFNEQYF | TRBJ2-7 | TRBV20-1 | . | .
TGTGCCAGCAGCCAAGGGAGGAGCTCTCACGAGCAGTACTTC | CASSQGRSSHEQYF | TRBJ2-7 | TRBV3-1 | . | .
TGTGCCAGCAGTACCCATAGGGCAGAGGACACCGGGGAGCTGTTTTTT | CASSTHRAEDTGELFF | TRBJ2-2 | TRBV6-5 | . | .
TGTGCCTCCCAAGCAGGGGACATCCACGAGCAGTACTTC | CASQAGDIHEQYF | TRBJ2-7 | TRBV10-3 | . | .
TGCGCCAGCAGCTCCCCGGGACAGGGGGTACGCGAGCAGTACTTC | CASSSPGQGVREQYF | TRBJ2-7 | TRBV5-1 | TRBD1 | .
. | CSVVVAGGSTDTRYF | TRBJ2-3 | TRBV29-1 | . | .
TGTGCCAGCAGCTCCGTGGGGTATGTCGACAGCTACTATGGCTACACCTTC | CASSSVGYVDSYYGYTF | TRBJ1-2 | TRBV11-2 | . | once
TGTGCCAGCAGACGAACCAGGGAGGGTGAAAAACTGTTTTTT | CASRRTREGEKLFF | TRBJ1-4 | TRBV27 | . | .
TGTGCCAGCACTCCGACTGGGGGTTATGGCTGCACCTTC | CASTPTGGYGCTF | TRBJ1-2 | TRBV3-1 | . | .
TGTGCCAGCAGGACAGTTAACCATGGCTACACCTTC | CASRTVNHGYTF | TRBJ1-2 | TRBV28 | . | .
TGTGCCAGCAGCTTATGGCAGGGAACTAATGAAAAACTGTTTTTT | CASSLWQGTNEKLFF | TRBJ1-4 | TRBV7-2 | . | few
TGCGCCAGCAGCTCGGGATACACCTACGAGCAGTACTTC | CASSSGYTYEQYF | TRBJ2-7 | TRBV5-1 | . | few